The clone carrying this TCR beta chain came up a few times. The antigen remains undetermined. Indicated time point: week 47, end of study. Vaccination used 300 ug of mutant IDH1 20-mer peptide per dose, with topical imiquimod. Patients had eight vaccinations, in weeks 1, 3, 5, 7, 11, 15, 19 and 23. The CDR3 runs 15 residues. The V end was cut by 4 bases, the J end by 8 bases, with 20 bases between. CDR1 is SGHTA and CDR2 is FQGNSA in the germline V gene. The sample is drawn from a study of a mutant IDH1 vaccine in newly diagnosed glioma. On the study more broadly: Previous treatment comprised radiotherapy, temozolomide, or both, mostly both. Study-wide results and limits: Of all patients, approximately 93% showed vaccine-induced immune responses.

The table came from immunoSEQ multiplex PCR; TCRdb's copy has only in-frame clones and leaves some out. The sample carries some 60,000 clones, around 86% recorded once. The chain employs TRBV7-2 and TRBJ1-2; no clear D gene. Here the sequenced sample was PBMCs, taken from a glioma patient whose treatment included an IDH1 peptide vaccine. The origin of this receptor is a woman aged 45-59 years with glioma. CDR3 sequence: CASSSISFSGSGYTF. The CDR3 region has the DNA TGTGCCAGCAGCTCCATTAGCTTTTCGGGGAGCGGCTACACCTTC.